Below, one T cell receptor beta chain is given with its context. Its matching antigen is unknown. This CDR3 region has 10 residues. V gave up 4 bases and J gave up 6 bases, with 3 bases separating them. Germline V lookup: CDR1 MDHEN, CDR2 SYDVKM. The source of the sample is a study of cytomegalovirus exposure and HLA in healthy donors. Study outcomes and limitations: As confirmed in vitro, a few CMV-associated chains were specific for CMV antigens. Cytomegalovirus status was reportedly diagnosed by the classifier with high sensitivity and specificity.

Method: immunoSEQ multiplex PCR; TCRdb's copy keeps in-frame clones and lacks some. The sample lists about 98,000 clones, roughly 87% seen once, with around 6% in the top ten. The sequencing sample was made of PBMCs. The gene calls are TRBV28 and TRBJ1-2; D unclear. This TCR came from a man between 18 and 35 years old in good health and CMV-seropositive. The CDR3, as DNA: TGTGCCAGCAGTTCCGATGGCTACACCTTC. Encoded protein: CASSSDGYTF.